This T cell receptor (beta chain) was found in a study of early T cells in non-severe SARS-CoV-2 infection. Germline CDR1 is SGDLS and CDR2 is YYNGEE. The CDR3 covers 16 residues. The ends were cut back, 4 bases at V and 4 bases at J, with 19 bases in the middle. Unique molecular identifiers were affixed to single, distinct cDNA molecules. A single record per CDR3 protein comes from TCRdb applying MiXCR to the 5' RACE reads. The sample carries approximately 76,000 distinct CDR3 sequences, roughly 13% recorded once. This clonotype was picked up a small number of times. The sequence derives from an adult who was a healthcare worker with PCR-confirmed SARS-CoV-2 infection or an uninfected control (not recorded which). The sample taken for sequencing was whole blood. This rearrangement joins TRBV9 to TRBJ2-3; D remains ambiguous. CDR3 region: CASSLGSATWSDTQYF. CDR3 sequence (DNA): TGTGCCAGCAGCTTAGGAAGCGCGACGTGGTCAGATACGCAGTATTTT.